This T cell receptor beta chain appears in the sequencing data of a study of blood T cell repertoires in COVID-19. Study overall: COVID-19 samples, acute and convalescent, were from the United States, Italy and Spain. T cells, B-cell-depleted T cells, or PBMCs supplied cDNA or gDNA.

The length of the CDR3 is 12 residues. The germline V gene encodes CDR1 SNHLY and CDR2 FYNNEI. V lost 5 bases and J 7 bases, leaving 11 bases between the germline ends. How the authors handled the data: Amplification of reference gene primers was used by the study to estimate nucleated cell counts. Assay used: immunoSEQ multiplex PCR; TCRdb lists only in-frame clones, some missing. The V and J calls and clone size come from that table; D and trimming were worked out from the DNA. The sample lists approximately 25,000 clones; 75% to 95% were seen once. The sample comprised peripheral blood. J is TRBJ1-2 and V is TRBV2, with a tentative D call TRBD1 (6 bases). This TCR was recovered from a human donor with active COVID-19. The donor label of this sample is uncertain. The CDR3 sequence is CASSSQGSGYTF. In nucleotides, the CDR3 is TGTGCCAGCAGTAGTCAGGGGTCTGGCTACACCTTC.